These T cell receptor beta chains were read from a single sample in a study of T cell responses to AZD1222 COVID-19 vaccine. Profiling relied on immunoSEQ multiplex PCR, and the TCRdb table lists in-frame clones only, not all of them. The profile shows 150,000 to 250,000 clones, approximately 90% of them singletons. Sequencing was performed on peripheral blood, taken 28 days after the second AZD1222 dose. All receptors derive from an adult who received the AZD1222 COVID-19 vaccine. The conserved cysteine and the conserved F or W are not part of the CDR3 here. The D gene is left open where the match is weak.

j_call | v_call | d_call | cdr3_aa
TRBJ1-2 | TRBV27 | . | ASSQGTSGYT
TRBJ2-2 | TRBV27 | . | ASSASWIGELF
TRBJ2-1 | TRBV28 | TRBD1 | ASGPRGLSSYNEQF
TRBJ2-1 | TRBV11-2 | TRBD2 | ASSFGLAGFDEQF
TRBJ2-2 | TRBV11-3 | TRBD2 | ASSPGGANTGELF
TRBJ2-3 | TRBV5-5 | . | ASSLGRGGSTDTQY
TRBJ2-1 | TRBV20-1 | . | SAGRDEQF
TRBJ2-7 | TRBV9 | TRBD2 | ASSAGPSGRDYEQY
TRBJ2-7 | TRBV11-2 | . | ASSSGSYEQY
TRBJ1-1 | TRBV5-1 | . | ASSLVGQAITEAF
TRBJ1-1 | TRBV2 | . | ASKDSYNEAF
TRBJ2-7 | TRBV5-1 | TRBD1 | ASSFKGQGLHEQY
TRBJ1-2 | TRBV9 | . | ASSEGVPLGHGYT
TRBJ2-6 | TRBV6-6 | TRBD2 | ASSPFPASGKAGANVLT
TRBJ2-6 | TRBV5-8 | TRBD2 | ASSRLAGVTGANVLT
TRBJ2-7 | TRBV5-1 | TRBD1 | ASSDPGGYEQY
TRBJ2-7 | TRBV21-1 | . | ASSRRVTSYEQY
TRBJ2-5 | TRBV5-1 | TRBD1 | ASSSQGQGVETQY
TRBJ1-1 | TRBV3-1/TRBV3-2 | . | ASSQVGGWHTEAF
TRBJ1-1 | TRBV12-5 | . | ASGLVQPGNTEAF
TRBJ2-5 | TRBV5-4 | . | ASSLPQAQETQY
TRBJ2-3 | TRBV28 | . | ASSLFSRGDTQY
TRBJ1-5 | TRBV19 | . | ASSIYSVFPQH
TRBJ2-1 | TRBV11-3 | . | ASSFSVGEQF
TRBJ2-7 | TRBV5-4 | TRBD2 | ASSLGGRAEQY
TRBJ2-1 | TRBV5-1 | . | ASSPAATDSYNEQF
TRBJ1-1 | TRBV25-1 | . | ASSPRDGNTEAF
TRBJ1-5 | TRBV6-5 | TRBD1 | ASCLKDRGLQPQH